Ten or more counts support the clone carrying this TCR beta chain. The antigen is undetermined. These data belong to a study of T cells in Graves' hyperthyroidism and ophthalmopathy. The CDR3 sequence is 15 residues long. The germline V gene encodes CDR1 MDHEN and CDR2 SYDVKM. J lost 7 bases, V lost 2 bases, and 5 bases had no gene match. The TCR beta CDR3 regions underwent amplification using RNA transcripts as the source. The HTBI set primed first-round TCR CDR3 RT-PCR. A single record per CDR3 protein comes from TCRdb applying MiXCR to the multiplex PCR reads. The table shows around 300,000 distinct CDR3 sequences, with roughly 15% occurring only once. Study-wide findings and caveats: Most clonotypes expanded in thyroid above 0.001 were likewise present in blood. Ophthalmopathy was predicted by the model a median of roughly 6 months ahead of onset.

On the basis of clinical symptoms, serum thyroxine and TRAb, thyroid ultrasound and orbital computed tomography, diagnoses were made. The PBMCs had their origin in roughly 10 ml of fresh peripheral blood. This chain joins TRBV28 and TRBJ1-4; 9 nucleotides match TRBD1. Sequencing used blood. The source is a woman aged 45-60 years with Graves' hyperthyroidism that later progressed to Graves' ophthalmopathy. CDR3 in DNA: TGTGCCAGCAGTTTACCCGGACAGGGGAGTGAAAAACTGTTTTTT. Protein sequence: CASSLPGQGSEKLFF.